This passage covers 5 T cell receptor beta chains from one sample sequenced in a study of cytomegalovirus exposure and HLA in healthy donors. The PCR had 60 Vbeta and 13 Jbeta primers. Here immunoSEQ multiplex PCR was the method, and the copy in TCRdb shows in-frame clones only, minus some. The repertoire holds 150,000 to 180,000 clones, roughly 80% seen once, with approximately 4% in the top ten. The sample was PBMCs. The receptors here all came from a woman between 40 and 50 years old in good health and CMV-seronegative.

The chain uses TRBV10-1 and TRBJ2-7, with 9 bases lining up with TRBD2. Germline V gene data show CDR1 as WNHNN and CDR2 as SYGVQD (reference sequence). This CDR3 contains 15 residues. Losses at the gene ends were 3 bases for V and 0 bases for J; bases not matched to a gene: 3. The chain's CDR3 is CASSDGSGSSYEQYF. The CDR3 nucleotides read TGCGCCAGCAGTGATGGTAGCGGGAGCTCCTACGAGCAGTACTTC.

This sequence joins TRBV27 and TRBJ2-7; no clear D gene. The CDR3 runs to 16 residues. V lost 5 bases, J lost 3 bases, and 20 bases lay in between. Germline CDR1 MNHEY, CDR2 SMNVEV (reference sequence). The CDR3 DNA reads TGTGCCAGCAGTCTGGCGGTCCCCAAGTCCGACTACGAGCAGTACTTC. Translated: CASSLAVPKSDYEQYF.

This clone appeared a few times. This chain joins TRBV30 and TRBJ2-3; the D gene is possibly TRBD1 (5 bases). The germline V gene encodes CDR1 GTSNPN and CDR2 SVGIG (reference sequence). The CDR3 extends over 15 amino acids. The germline V and J ends were trimmed by 0 bases and 1 base, with 11 bases remaining between them. In DNA, the CDR3 is TGTGCCTGGAGTGTACGCACAGGACGCACAGATACGCAGTATTTT. Protein product: CAWSVRTGRTDTQYF.

The chain is built from TRBV6-1 and TRBJ1-6; possibly TRBD1 for D (6 bases). The germline V gene has CDR1 MNHNS and CDR2 SASEGT. The CDR3 is made up of 15 amino acids. V gave up 1 base and J gave up 4 bases, with 8 bases separating them. The CDR3 reads CASSEGTAYNSPLHF. DNA of the CDR3: TGTGCCAGCAGTGAAGGGACAGCTTATAATTCACCCCTCCACTTT.

The rearrangement uses TRBV9 and TRBJ2-1; 13 bases align to TRBD2. CDR1 and CDR2 (germline): SGDLS, YYNGEE. J was trimmed by 3 bases and V by 0 bases; bases with no gene match: 3. The CDR3 spans 17 residues. The CDR3 coding sequence is TGTGCCAGCAGCGTAGGACTAGCGGGGGGTAACTACAATGAGCAGTTCTTC. Translated: CASSVGLAGGNYNEQFF.